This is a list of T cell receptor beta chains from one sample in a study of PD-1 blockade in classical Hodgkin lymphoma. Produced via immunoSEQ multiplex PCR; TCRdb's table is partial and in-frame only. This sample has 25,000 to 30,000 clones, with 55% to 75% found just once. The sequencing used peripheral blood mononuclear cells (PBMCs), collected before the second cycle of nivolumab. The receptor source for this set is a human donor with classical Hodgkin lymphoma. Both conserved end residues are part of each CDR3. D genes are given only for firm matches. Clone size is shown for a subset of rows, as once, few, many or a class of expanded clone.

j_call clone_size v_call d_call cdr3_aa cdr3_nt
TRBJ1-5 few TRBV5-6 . CASSLWGASNQPQHF TGTGCCAGCAGCCTGTGGGGAGCGAGCAATCAGCCCCAGCATTTT
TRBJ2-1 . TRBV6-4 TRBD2 CASSLAGGASDEQFF TGTGCCAGCAGCCTAGCGGGGGGTGCCTCCGATGAGCAGTTCTTC
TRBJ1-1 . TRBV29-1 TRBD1 CSVGPTGEGTEAFF TGCAGCGTCGGACCCACAGGGGAGGGCACTGAAGCTTTCTTT
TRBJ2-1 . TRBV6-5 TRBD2 CASSYASGGARFF TGTGCCAGCAGTTACGCTAGCGGGGGGGCCCGGTTCTTC
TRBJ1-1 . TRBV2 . CASSEMENTEAFF TGTGCCAGCAGTGAGATGGAGAACACTGAAGCTTTCTTT
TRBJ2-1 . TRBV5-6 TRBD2 CASSFPSGGLDEQFF TGTGCCAGCAGCTTCCCCAGCGGGGGGTTAGATGAGCAGTTCTTC
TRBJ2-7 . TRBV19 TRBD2 CASSPSGGGSYEQYF TGTGCCAGTAGCCCTAGCGGGGGGGGCTCCTACGAGCAGTACTTC
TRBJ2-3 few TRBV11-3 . CASSRGDLGTDTQYF TGTGCCAGCAGCCGGGGAGATCTCGGCACAGATACGCAGTATTTT
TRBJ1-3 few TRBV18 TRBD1 CASSPSRDSLKSSGNTIYF TGTGCCAGCTCACCTAGCCGGGACAGCTTGAAGAGTTCTGGAAACACCATATATTTT
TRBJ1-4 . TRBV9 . CASSVLGSRANEKLFF TGTGCCAGCAGCGTACTTGGAAGTAGGGCTAATGAAAAACTGTTTTTT
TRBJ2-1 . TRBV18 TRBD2 CASSPRLSGGPHNEQFF TGTGCCAGCTCACCACGCCTTAGCGGGGGTCCTCACAATGAGCAGTTCTTC
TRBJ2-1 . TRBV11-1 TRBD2 CASSLSGGWQFF TGTGCCAGCAGCTTATCGGGGGGGTGGCAGTTCTTC
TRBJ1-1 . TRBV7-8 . CASSLEPRLRTSEAFF TGTGCCAGCAGCTTAGAACCCCGCCTGAGAACCTCTGAAGCTTTCTTT
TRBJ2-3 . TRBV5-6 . CASSLLTSTDTQYF TGTGCCAGCAGCTTATTGACCAGCACAGATACGCAGTATTTT
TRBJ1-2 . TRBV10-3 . CAIGRDGYTF TGTGCCATCGGGAGAGATGGCTACACCTTC
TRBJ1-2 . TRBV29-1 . CSVDQGSYGYTF TGCAGCGTTGACCAGGGTTCCTATGGCTACACCTTC
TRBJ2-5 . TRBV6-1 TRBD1 CASRMGQGSGETQYF TGTGCCAGCAGAATGGGACAGGGGAGTGGGGAGACCCAGTACTTC
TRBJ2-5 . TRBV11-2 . CASSPKALGALAQYF TGTGCCAGCAGCCCCAAAGCCCTGGGGGCCTTGGCCCAGTACTTC
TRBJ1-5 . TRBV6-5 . CASRGGVRGQPQHF TGTGCCAGCCGAGGGGGGGTTCGTGGTCAGCCCCAGCATTTT
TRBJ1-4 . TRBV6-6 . CASTANRFKNEKLFF TGTGCCAGCACAGCAAACAGATTTAAAAATGAAAAACTGTTTTTT
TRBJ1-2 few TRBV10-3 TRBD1 CAIESGQGNGYTF TGTGCCATCGAGTCCGGACAGGGAAATGGCTACACCTTC
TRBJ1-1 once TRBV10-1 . CASSDYALGNTEAFF TGCGCCAGCAGTGATTACGCTCTGGGGAACACTGAAGCTTTCTTT
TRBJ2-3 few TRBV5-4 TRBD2 CASSKGLAGGRRDTQYF TGTGCCAGCAGCAAGGGACTAGCGGGGGGGCGGAGAGATACGCAGTATTTT
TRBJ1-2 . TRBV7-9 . CASSLRDGYTF TGTGCCAGCAGCCTGCGGGATGGCTACACCTTC
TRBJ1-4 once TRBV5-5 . CASSLGGISTNEKLFF TGTGCCAGCAGCTTAGGTGGGATTTCAACTAATGAAAAACTGTTTTTT
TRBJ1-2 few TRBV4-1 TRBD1 CASSQGRGQFKGGYTF TGCGCCAGCAGCCAAGGCAGGGGGCAGTTTAAAGGAGGCTACACCTTC
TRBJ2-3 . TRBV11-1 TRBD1 CASTTRRGRTDTQYF TGTGCCAGCACCACCCGCAGGGGGCGGACAGATACGCAGTATTTT
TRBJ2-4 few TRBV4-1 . CASSQDWGRGNIQYF TGCGCCAGCAGCCAAGATTGGGGACGGGGAAACATTCAGTACTTC
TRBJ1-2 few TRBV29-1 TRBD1 CSVVGTGSNNGYTF TGCAGCGTTGTGGGGACAGGTTCGAATAATGGCTACACCTTC
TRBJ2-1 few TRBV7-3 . CASSPTRLGQQFF TGTGCCAGCAGCCCGACCAGACTTGGTCAGCAGTTCTTC
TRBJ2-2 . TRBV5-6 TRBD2 CASSYDSLAGGYNTGELFF TGTGCCAGCAGCTACGACTCACTAGCGGGGGGGTATAACACCGGGGAGCTGTTTTTT
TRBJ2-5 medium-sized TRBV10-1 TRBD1 CASSDQTGAQETQYF TGCGCCAGCAGTGACCAGACAGGGGCCCAAGAGACCCAGTACTTC
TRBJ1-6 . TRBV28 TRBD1 CASTPDRVASPLHF TGTGCCAGCACACCGGACAGGGTAGCTTCACCCCTCCACTTT
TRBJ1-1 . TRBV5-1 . CASSQLTGDTEAFF TGCGCCAGCAGCCAGCTGACAGGTGACACTGAAGCTTTCTTT
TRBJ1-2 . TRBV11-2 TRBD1 CASSSGTVDSNYGYTF TGTGCCAGCAGCAGCGGGACAGTTGATTCTAACTATGGCTACACCTTC
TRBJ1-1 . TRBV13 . CASSPGHLLPEAFF TGTGCCAGCAGCCCGGGACATCTATTACCTGAAGCTTTCTTT
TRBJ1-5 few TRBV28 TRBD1 CASSFGQGLGSMPQHF TGTGCCAGCAGTTTTGGACAGGGGTTGGGTTCTATGCCCCAGCATTTT
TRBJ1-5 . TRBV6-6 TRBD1 CASSGTGGYSNQPQHF TGTGCCAGCAGCGGGACAGGGGGCTATAGCAATCAGCCCCAGCATTTT
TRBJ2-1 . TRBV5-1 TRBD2 CASSLAGGSSSYNEQFF TGCGCCAGCAGCTTAGCGGGGGGTTCGAGCTCCTACAATGAGCAGTTCTTC
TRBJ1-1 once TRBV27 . CASSSSPWGTEAFF TGTGCCAGCAGTTCGTCGCCATGGGGCACTGAAGCTTTCTTT
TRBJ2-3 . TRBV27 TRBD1 CASSLLGQGEYF TGTGCCAGCAGTTTGCTAGGACAGGGGGAATATTTT
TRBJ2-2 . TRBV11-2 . CASSFRRGSTGELFF TGTGCCAGCAGCTTTCGCAGGGGAAGTACCGGGGAGCTGTTTTTT
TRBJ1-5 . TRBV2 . CASSPGAVGNQPQHF TGTGCCAGCAGTCCAGGGGCGGTGGGAAATCAGCCCCAGCATTTT
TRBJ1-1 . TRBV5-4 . CASSPGLQNTEAFF TGTGCCAGCAGCCCGGGACTCCAGAACACTGAAGCTTTCTTT
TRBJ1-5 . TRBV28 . CASSPGAVGNQPQHF TGTGCCAGCAGTCCAGGGGCGGTGGGAAATCAGCCCCAGCATTTT
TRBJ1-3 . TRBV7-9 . CASSYPSPTPYF TGTGCCAGCAGCTACCCCTCACCGACCCCATATTTT
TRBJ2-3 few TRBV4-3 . CASSQDSGSTDTQYF TGCGCCAGCAGCCAAGATTCGGGGAGCACAGATACGCAGTATTTT
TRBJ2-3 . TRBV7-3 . CASSQDSYTDTQYF TGTGCCAGCAGCCAGGACTCCTACACAGATACGCAGTATTTT
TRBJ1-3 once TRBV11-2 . CASSSTVVGNTIYF TGTGCCAGCAGCTCGACAGTGGTAGGAAACACCATATATTTT
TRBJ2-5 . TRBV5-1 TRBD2 CASSIGLAGEYQETQYF TGCGCCAGCAGCATAGGACTAGCGGGGGAGTACCAAGAGACCCAGTACTTC
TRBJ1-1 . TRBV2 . CASTGSPYTEAFF TGTGCCAGCACTGGCTCCCCCTACACTGAAGCTTTCTTT
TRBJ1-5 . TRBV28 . CASSLWNQPQHF TGTGCCAGCAGTTTATGGAATCAGCCCCAGCATTTT
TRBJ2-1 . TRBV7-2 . CASRETGTSYNEQFF TGTGCCAGCAGGGAGACCGGGACATCTTACAATGAGCAGTTCTTC
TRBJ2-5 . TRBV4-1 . CASKDRGAAQETQYF TGCGCCAGCAAAGACCGTGGGGCAGCCCAAGAGACCCAGTACTTC
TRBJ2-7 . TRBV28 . CASSRVIRGEQYF TGTGCCAGCAGTCGAGTCATTAGGGGCGAGCAGTACTTC